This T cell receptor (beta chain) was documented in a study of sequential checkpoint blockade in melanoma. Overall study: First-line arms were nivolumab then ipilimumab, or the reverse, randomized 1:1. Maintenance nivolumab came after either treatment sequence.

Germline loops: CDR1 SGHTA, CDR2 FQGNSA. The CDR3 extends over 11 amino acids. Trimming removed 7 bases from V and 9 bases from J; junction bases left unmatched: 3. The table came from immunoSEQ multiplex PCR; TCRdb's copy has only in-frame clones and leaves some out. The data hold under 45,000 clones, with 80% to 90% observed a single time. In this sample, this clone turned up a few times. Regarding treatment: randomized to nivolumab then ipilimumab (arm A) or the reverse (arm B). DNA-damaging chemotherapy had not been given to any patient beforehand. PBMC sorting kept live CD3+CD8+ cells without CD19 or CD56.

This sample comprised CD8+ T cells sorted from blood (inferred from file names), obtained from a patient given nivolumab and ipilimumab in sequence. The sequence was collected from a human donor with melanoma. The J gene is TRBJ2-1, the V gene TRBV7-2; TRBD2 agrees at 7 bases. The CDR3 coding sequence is TGTGCCAGCACCACGGGGGGTGAGCAGTTCTTC. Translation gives CASTTGGEQFF.